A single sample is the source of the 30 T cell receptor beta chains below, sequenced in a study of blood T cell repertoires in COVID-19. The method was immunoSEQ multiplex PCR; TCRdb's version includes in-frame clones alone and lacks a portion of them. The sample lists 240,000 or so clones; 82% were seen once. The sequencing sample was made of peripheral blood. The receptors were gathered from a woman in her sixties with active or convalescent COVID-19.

The CDR3 coding sequence is TGCGCCAGCAGCTTAAGGACAGGTTACGGCTACAATGAGCAGTTCTTC. Protein sequence: CASSLRTGYGYNEQFF. The rearrangement links TRBV5-1 to TRBJ2-1, with 7 bases aligning to TRBD1. The CDR3 covers 16 residues. V lost 2 bases and J lost 3; bases outside the gene matches: 8. The V gene's germline CDR1 is SGHRS and CDR2 YFSETQ.

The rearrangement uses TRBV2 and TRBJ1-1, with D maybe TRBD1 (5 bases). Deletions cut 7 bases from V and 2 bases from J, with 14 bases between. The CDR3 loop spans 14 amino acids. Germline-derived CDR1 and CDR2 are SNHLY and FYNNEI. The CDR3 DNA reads TGTGCCAGCACCCCTGTGAGGACAAACACTGAAGCTTTCTTT. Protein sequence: CASTPVRTNTEAFF. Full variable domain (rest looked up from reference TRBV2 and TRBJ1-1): EPEVTQTPSHQVTQMGQEVILRCVPISNHLYFYWYRQILGQKVEFLVSFYNNEISEKSEIFDDQFSVERPDGSNFTLKIRSTKLEDSAMYFCASTPVRTNTEAFFGQGTRLTVV.

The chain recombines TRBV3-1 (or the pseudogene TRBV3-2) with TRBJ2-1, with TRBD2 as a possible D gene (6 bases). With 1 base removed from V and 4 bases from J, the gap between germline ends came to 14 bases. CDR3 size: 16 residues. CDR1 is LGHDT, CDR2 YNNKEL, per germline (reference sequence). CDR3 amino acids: CASSQVPGLAYNEQFF. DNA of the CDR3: TGTGCCAGCAGCCAAGTTCCGGGACTGGCTTACAATGAGCAGTTCTTC.

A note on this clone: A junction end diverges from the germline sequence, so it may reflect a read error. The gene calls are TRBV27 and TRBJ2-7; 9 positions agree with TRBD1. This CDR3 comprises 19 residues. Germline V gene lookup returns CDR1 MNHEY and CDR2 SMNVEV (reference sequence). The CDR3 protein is CATSNYPPIAGTGKNEQYF. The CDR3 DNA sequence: TGTGCCACCAGTAACTACCCCCCCATAGCCGGGACAGGGAAAAACGAGCAGTACTTC.

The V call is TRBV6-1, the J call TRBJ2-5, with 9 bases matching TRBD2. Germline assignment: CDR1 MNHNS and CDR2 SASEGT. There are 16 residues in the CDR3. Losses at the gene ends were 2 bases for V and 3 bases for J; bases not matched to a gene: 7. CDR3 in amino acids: CASSETAGGRKETQYF. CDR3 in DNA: TGTGCCAGCAGTGAAACAGCGGGGGGACGAAAAGAGACCCAGTACTTC.

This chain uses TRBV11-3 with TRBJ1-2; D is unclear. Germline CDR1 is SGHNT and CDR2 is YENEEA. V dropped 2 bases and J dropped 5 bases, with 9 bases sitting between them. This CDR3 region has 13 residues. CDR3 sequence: CASSLSGGYGYTF. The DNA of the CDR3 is TGTGCCAGCAGCTTATCTGGAGGGTATGGCTACACCTTC.

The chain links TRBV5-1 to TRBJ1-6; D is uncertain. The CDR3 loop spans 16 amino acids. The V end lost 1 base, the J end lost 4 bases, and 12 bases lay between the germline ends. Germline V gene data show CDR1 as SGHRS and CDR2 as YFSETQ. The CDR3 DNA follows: TGCGCCAGCAGCTTGACGGGGAGGTCTTATAATTCACCCCTCCACTTT. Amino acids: CASSLTGRSYNSPLHF.

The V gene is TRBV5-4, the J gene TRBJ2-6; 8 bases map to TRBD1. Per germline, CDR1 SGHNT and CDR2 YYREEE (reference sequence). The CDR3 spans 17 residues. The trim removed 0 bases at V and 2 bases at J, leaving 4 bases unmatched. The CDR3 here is CASSLASTGAGANVLTF. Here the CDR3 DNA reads TGTGCCAGCAGCTTGGCATCGACAGGGGCTGGGGCCAACGTCCTGACTTTC.

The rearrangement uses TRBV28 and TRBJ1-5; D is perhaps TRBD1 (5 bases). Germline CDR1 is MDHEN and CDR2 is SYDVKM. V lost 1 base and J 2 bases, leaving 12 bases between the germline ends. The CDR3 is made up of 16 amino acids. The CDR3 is CASSLYRRVGNQPQHF. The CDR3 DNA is TGTGCCAGCAGTTTATACCGCAGGGTTGGCAATCAGCCCCAGCATTTT. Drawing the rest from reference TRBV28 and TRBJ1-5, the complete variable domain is DVKVTQSSRYLVKRTGEKVFLECVQDMDHENMFWYRQDPGLGLRLIYFSYDVKMKEKGDIPEGYSVSREKKERFSLILESASTNQTSMYLCASSLYRRVGNQPQHFGDGTRLSIL.

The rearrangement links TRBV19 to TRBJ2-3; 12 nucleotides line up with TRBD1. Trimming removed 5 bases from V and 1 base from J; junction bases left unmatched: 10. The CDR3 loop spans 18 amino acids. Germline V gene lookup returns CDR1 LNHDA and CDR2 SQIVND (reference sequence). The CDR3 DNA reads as TGTGCCAGTAGTCCCGGGACAGGGGGCCTTTTGGGCACAGATACGCAGTATTTT. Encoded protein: CASSPGTGGLLGTDTQYF.

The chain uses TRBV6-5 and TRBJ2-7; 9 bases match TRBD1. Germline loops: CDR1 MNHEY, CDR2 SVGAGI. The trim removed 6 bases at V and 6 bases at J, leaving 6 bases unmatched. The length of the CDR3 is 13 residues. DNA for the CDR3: TGTGCCAGCAGAACAGGGGGCCGTATCGAGCAGTACTTC. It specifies CASRTGGRIEQYF.

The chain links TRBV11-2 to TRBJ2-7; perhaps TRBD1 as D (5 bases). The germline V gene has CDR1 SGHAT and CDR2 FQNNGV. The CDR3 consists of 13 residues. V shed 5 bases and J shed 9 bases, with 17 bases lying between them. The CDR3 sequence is CASSTQGPLGQYF. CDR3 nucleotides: TGTGCCAGCAGCACGCAGGGCCCGCTTGGGCAGTACTTC.

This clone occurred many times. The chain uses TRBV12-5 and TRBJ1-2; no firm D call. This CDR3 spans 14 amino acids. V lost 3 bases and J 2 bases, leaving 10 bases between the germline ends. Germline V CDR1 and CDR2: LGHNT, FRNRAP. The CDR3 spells CASGFEQMNYGYTF. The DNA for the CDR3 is TGTGCTAGTGGTTTCGAACAGATGAACTATGGCTACACCTTC. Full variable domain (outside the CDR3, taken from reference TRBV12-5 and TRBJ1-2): DARVTQTPRHKVTEMGQEVTMRCQPILGHNTVFWYRQTMMQGLELLAYFRNRAPLDDSGMPKDRFSAEMPDATLATLKIQPSEPRDSAVYFCASGFEQMNYGYTFGSGTRLTVV.

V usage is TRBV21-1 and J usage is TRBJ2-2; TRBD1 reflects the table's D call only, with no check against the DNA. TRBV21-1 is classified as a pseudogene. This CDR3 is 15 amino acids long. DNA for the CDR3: TGTGCCAGCAGCAAGGACAGGGTAAACGCCGGGGAGCTGTTTTTT. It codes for CASSKDRVNAGELFF.

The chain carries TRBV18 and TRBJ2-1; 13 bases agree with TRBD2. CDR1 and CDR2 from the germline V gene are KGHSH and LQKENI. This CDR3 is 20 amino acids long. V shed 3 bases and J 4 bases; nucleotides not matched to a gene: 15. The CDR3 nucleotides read TGTGCCAGCTCACCGGCTGGGGGGACAGGACTAGCGGGGGCTTACAATGAGCAGTTCTTC. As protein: CASSPAGGTGLAGAYNEQFF.

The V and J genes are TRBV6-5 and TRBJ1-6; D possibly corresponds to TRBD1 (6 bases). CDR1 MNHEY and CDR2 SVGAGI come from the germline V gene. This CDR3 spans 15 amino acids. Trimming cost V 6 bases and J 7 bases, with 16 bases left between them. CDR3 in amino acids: CASSRNDRSNSPLHF. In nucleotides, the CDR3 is TGTGCCAGCAGCCGGAACGACAGGTCCAATTCACCCCTCCACTTT.

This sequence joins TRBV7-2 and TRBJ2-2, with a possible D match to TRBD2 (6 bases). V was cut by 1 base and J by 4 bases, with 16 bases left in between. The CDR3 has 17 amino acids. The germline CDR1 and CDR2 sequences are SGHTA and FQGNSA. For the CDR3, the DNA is TGTGCCAGCAGCTTAGATGTCCGGGGGACGTTCACCGGGGAGCTGTTTTTT. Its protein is CASSLDVRGTFTGELFF.

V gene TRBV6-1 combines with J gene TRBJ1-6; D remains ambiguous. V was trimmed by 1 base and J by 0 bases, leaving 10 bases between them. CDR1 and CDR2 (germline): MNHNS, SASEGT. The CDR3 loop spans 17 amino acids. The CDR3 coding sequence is TGTGCCAGCAGTGAAGTGCTCGTGAGCTCCTATAATTCACCCCTCCACTTT. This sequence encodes CASSEVLVSSYNSPLHF.

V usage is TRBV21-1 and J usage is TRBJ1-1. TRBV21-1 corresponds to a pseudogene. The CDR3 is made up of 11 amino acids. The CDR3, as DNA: TGTGCCAGCAGCAAAGTAGGGGGGGATTTCTTT. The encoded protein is CASSKVGGDFF.

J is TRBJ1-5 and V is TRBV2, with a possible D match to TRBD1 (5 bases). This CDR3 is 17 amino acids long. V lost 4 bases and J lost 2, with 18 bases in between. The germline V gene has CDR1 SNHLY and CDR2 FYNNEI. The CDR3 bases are TGTGCCAGCAGTGCTCCAGGCCGAGCGACAGGCAATCAGCCCCAGCATTTT. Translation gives CASSAPGRATGNQPQHF. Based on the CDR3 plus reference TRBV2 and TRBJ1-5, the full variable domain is EPEVTQTPSHQVTQMGQEVILRCVPISNHLYFYWYRQILGQKVEFLVSFYNNEISEKSEIFDDQFSVERPDGSNFTLKIRSTKLEDSAMYFCASSAPGRATGNQPQHFGDGTRLSIL.

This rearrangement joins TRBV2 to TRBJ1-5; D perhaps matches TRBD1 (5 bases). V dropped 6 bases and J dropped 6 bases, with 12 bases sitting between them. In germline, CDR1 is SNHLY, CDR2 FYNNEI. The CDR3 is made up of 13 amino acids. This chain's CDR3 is CASRGEGGQPQHF. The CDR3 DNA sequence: TGTGCCAGCAGAGGGGAAGGCGGTCAGCCCCAGCATTTT.

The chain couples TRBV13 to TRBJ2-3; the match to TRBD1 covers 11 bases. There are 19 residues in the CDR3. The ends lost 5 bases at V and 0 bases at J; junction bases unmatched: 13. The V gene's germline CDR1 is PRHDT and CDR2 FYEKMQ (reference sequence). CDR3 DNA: TGTGCCAGCAGCGCTCGCCGGGACAGGGGGGTTACTAGCACAGATACGCAGTATTTT. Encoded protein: CASSARRDRGVTSTDTQYF. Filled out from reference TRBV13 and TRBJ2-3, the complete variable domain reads AAGVIQSPRHLIKEKRETATLKCYPIPRHDTVYWYQQGPGQDPQFLISFYEKMQSDKGSIPDRFSAQQFSDYHSELNMSSLELGDSALYFCASSARRDRGVTSTDTQYFGPGTRLTVL.

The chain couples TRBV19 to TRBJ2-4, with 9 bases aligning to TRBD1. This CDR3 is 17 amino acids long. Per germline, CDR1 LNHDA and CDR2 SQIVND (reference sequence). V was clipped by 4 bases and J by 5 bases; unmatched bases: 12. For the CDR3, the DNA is TGTGCCAGTAGTAGAATAACAGGGGGCGATTGGGAAAACATTCAGTACTTC. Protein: CASSRITGGDWENIQYF.

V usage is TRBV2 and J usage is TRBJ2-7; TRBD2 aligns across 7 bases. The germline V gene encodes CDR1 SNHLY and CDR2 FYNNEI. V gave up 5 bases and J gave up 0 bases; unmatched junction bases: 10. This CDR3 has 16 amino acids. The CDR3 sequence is CASSPLGRGYSYEQYF. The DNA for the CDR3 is TGTGCCAGCAGTCCCCTGGGGCGGGGGTACTCCTACGAGCAGTACTTC. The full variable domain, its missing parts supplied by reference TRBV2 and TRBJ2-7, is EPEVTQTPSHQVTQMGQEVILRCVPISNHLYFYWYRQILGQKVEFLVSFYNNEISEKSEIFDDQFSVERPDGSNFTLKIRSTKLEDSAMYFCASSPLGRGYSYEQYFGPGTRLTVT.

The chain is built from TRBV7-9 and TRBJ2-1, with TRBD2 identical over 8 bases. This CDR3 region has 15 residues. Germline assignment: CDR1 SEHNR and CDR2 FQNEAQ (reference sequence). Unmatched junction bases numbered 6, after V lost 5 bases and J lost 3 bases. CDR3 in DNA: TGTGCCAGCAGCCCCGGGACTAGTTACTACAATGAGCAGTTCTTC. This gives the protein CASSPGTSYYNEQFF.

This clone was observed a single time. In DNA, the CDR3 is TGCGCCAGCAGCTTGGATGGGGCGGCGGAGACCCAGTACTTC. Its protein is CASSLDGAAETQYF. V gene TRBV5-1 combines with J gene TRBJ2-5; tentatively, D is TRBD1 (5 bases). Looked up from germline, CDR1 is SGHRS and CDR2 is YFSETQ. Trimming removed 0 bases at V and 5 bases at J, with 11 bases between. The CDR3 runs 14 residues.

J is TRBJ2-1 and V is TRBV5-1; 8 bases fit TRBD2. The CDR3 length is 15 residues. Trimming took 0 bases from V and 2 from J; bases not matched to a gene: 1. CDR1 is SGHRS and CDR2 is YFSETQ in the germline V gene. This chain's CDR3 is CASSLDGGAYNEQFF. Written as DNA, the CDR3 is TGCGCCAGCAGCTTGGACGGGGGGGCCTACAATGAGCAGTTCTTC.

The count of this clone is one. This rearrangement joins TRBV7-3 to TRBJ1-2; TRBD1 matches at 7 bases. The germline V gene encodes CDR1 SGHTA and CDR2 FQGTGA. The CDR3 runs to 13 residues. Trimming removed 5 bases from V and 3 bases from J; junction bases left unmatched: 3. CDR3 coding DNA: TGTGCCAGCAGCCGAGACAGGGACTATGGCTACACCTTC. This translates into CASSRDRDYGYTF.

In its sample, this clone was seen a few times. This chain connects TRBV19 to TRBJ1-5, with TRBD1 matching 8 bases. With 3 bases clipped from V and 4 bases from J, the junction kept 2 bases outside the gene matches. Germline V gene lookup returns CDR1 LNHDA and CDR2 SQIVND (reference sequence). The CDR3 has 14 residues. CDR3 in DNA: TGTGCCAGTAGTATGGGACAGGAGAATCAGCCCCAGCATTTT. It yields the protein CASSMGQENQPQHF.

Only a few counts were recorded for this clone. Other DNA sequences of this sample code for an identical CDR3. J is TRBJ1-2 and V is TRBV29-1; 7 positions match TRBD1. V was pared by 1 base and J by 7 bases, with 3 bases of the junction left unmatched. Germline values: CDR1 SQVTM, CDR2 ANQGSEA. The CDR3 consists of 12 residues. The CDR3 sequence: CSVEGQGGGYTF. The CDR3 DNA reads TGCAGCGTTGAAGGACAGGGTGGTGGCTACACCTTC.